Listed below are T cell receptor beta chains from one sample, sequenced in a study of T-cell memory formation after mild COVID-19. One entry per CDR3 protein results from TCRdb running MiXCR on the 5' RACE reads. In the table there are roughly 100,000 distinct CDR3 sequences, 9.5% to 15% of which are singletons. Sequences were obtained from PBMCs or a T cell subset sorted from them (not recorded which). The receptors derive from an adult woman who had mild COVID-19 (a few samples of this study predate the infection). Cell type and time point are not known. CDR3s include the opening cysteine and the closing phenylalanine or tryptophan. The D gene is left open where the match is weak. The size entry is marked missing in some rows and otherwise reads once, few, many or a size class.

>few|TRBV6-6|NA|TRBJ1-1
TGTGCCAGCAGACTAACTGGGGGGAACACTGAAGCTTTCTTT
CASRLTGGNTEAFF
>few|TRBV5-6|NA|TRBJ1-1
TGTGCCAGCAGCAACCTTTGGCAGATGAACACTGAAGCTTTCTTT
CASSNLWQMNTEAFF
>few|TRBV6-5|NA|TRBJ1-2
TGTGCCAGCAGCCGGATTTACAGGGTAGACGACTATGGCTACACCTTC
CASSRIYRVDDYGYTF
>NA|TRBV12-3/TRBV12-4|NA|TRBJ2-3
TGTGCCAGCAGTTTTGACAGAGGCACAGATACGCAGTATTTT
CASSFDRGTDTQYF
>NA|TRBV9|TRBD1|TRBJ1-5
TGTGCCAGCAGCACCGGACAGGGGAGCAATCAGCCCCAGCATTTT
CASSTGQGSNQPQHF
>once|TRBV20-1|NA|TRBJ1-1
TGCAGTGCTAGTGCGGACATTAGAGCGGGTATGAACACTGAAGCTTTCTTT
CSASADIRAGMNTEAFF
>NA|TRBV2|NA|TRBJ2-1
TGTGCCAGCAGTGAATGGGCGGAGGCGGGCAATGAGCAGTTCTTC
CASSEWAEAGNEQFF
>NA|TRBV5-1|NA|TRBJ1-1
TGCGCCAGCAGCTTGGATAAGCTTATGAACACTGAAGCTTTCTTT
CASSLDKLMNTEAFF
>few|TRBV19|NA|TRBJ2-7
TGTGCCAGTAGCCTCGGGCTTTACTACGAGCAGTACTTC
CASSLGLYYEQYF
>NA|TRBV9|NA|TRBJ2-7
TGTGCCAGCAGCCCCCCCGAAGTAGGATCCTACGAGCAGTACTTC
CASSPPEVGSYEQYF
>few|TRBV9|TRBD2|TRBJ2-1
TGTGCCAGCAGCGGGCTAGCGGGAGAAGTTGAGCAGTTCTTC
CASSGLAGEVEQFF
>NA|TRBV30|TRBD1|TRBJ2-5
TGTGCCTGGAGCTCAGGACAGGGGGAAGAGACCCAGTACTTC
CAWSSGQGEETQYF
>few|TRBV7-9|NA|TRBJ2-1
TGTGCCAGCAGCTTAGCAGAAACAGGGAGACGAAATGAGCAGTTCTTC
CASSLAETGRRNEQFF
>many|TRBV7-8|TRBD1|TRBJ2-7
TGTGCCAGCAGCTTGGGGACAGGGGTATTATACGAGCAGTACTTC
CASSLGTGVLYEQYF
>few|TRBV7-8|NA|TRBJ1-1
TGTGCCAGCAGCACCACTGTGGGGGGTTGGAACACTGAAGCTTTCTTT
CASSTTVGGWNTEAFF
>NA|TRBV21-1|NA|TRBJ1-6
TGTGCCAGCAGCAAATGGCGGGACAGGGTTGTCCGGAATTCACCCCTCCACTTT
CASSKWRDRVVRNSPLHF
>NA|TRBV7-8|NA|TRBJ1-5
TGTGCCAGCAGTCAGGGTGATGGTCAGCCCCAGCATTTT
CASSQGDGQPQHF
>many|TRBV29-1|NA|TRBJ2-7
TGCAGCGTTGAAGGTCTCGGGGATCGGGCCTACGAGCAGTACTTC
CSVEGLGDRAYEQYF
>few|TRBV5-5|NA|TRBJ2-1
TGTGCCAGCAGCGGGGACGGATCCTACAATGAGCAGTTCTTC
CASSGDGSYNEQFF
>NA|TRBV6-5|TRBD1|TRBJ1-1
TGTGCCAGCAGTTATCAACAGGGGGGCACTGAAGCTTTCTTT
CASSYQQGGTEAFF
>few|TRBV5-1|NA|TRBJ2-7
TGCGCCAGCAGCTTCGCAGGACATCCGTACGAGCAGTACTTC
CASSFAGHPYEQYF
>NA|TRBV7-2|TRBD2|TRBJ2-7
TGTGCCAGCAGCTTAACTAGCGGGGGATTCGACGAGCAGTACTTC
CASSLTSGGFDEQYF
>NA|TRBV9|TRBD2|TRBJ2-3
TGTGCCAGCAGCGTAGCTAGCGGGGGGGCCTCCACAGATACGCAGTATTTT
CASSVASGGASTDTQYF
>few|TRBV15|NA|TRBJ2-3
TGTGCCACCAGCACCTCCTTAGGGGGGTTGCTCGTTGCAGATACGCAGTATTTT
CATSTSLGGLLVADTQYF
>few|TRBV29-1|NA|TRBJ2-3
TGCAGCGTTGAAGATAGCGAAGCGGAGCCCACAGATACGCAGTATTTT
CSVEDSEAEPTDTQYF